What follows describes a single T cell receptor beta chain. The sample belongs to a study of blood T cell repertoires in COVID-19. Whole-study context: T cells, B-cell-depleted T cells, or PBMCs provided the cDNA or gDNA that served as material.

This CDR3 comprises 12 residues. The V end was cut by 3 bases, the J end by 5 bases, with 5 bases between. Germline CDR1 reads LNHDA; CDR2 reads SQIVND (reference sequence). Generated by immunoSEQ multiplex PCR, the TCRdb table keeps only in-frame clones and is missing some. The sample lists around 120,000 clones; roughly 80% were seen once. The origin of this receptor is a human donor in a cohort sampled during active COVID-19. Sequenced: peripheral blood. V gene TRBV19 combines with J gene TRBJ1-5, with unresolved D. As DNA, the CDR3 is TGTGCCAGTAGTATCCGTGATCAGCCCCAGCATTTT. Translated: CASSIRDQPQHF. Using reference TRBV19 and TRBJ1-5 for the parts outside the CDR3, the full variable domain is DGGITQSPKYLFRKEGQNVTLSCEQNLNHDAMYWYRQDPGQGLRLIYYSQIVNDFQKGDIAEGYSVSREKKESFPLTVTSAQKNPTAFYLCASSIRDQPQHFGDGTRLSIL.